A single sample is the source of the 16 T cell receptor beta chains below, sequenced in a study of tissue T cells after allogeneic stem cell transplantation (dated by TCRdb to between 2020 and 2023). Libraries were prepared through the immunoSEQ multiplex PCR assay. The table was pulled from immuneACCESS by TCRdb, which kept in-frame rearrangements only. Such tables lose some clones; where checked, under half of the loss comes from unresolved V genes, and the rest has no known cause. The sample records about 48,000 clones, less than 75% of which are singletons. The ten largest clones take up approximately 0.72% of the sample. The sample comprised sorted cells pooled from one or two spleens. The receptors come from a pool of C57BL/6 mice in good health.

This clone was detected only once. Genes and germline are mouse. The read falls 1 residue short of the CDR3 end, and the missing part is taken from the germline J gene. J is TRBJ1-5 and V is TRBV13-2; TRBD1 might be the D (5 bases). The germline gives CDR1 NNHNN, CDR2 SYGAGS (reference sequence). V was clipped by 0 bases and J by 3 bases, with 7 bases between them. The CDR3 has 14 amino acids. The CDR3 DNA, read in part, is TGTGCCAGCGGTGATGCGGGGACCAACCAGGCTCCGCTT. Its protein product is CASGDAGTNQAPL. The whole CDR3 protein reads CASGDAGTNQAPLF.

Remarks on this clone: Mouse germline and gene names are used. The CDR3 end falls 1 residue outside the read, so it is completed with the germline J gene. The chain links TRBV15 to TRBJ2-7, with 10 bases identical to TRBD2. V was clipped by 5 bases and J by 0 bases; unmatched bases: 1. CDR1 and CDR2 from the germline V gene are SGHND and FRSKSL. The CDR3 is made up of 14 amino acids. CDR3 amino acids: CASSRLGGSYEQYF. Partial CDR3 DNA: TGTGCCAGCAGTCGACTGGGGGGCTCCTATGAACAGTAC.

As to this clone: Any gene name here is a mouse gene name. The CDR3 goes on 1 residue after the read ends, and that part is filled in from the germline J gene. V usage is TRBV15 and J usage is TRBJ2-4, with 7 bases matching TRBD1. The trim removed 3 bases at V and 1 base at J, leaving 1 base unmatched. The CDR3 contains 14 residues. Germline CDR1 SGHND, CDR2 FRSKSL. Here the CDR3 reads CASSFTGGQNTLYF. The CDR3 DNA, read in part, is TGTGCCAGCAGTTTCACAGGGGGTCAAAACACCTTGTAC.

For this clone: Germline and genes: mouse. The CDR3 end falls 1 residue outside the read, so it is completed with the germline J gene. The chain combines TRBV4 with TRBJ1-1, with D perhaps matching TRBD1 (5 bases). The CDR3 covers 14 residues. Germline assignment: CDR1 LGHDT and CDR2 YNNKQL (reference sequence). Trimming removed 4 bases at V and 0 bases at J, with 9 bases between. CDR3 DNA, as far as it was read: TGTGCCAGCAGCTCCCAGGGTGCAAACACAGAAGTCTTC. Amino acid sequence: CASSSQGANTEVF. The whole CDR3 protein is CASSSQGANTEVFF.

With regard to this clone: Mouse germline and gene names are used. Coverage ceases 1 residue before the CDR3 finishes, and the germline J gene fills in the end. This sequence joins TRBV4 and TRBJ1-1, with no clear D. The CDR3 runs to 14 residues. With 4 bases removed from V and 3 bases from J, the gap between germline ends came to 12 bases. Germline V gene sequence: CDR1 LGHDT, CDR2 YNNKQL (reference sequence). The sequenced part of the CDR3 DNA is TGTGCCAGCAGCTCTACAGCAATGGACACAGAAGTCTTC. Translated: CASSSTAMDTEVF. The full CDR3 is CASSSTAMDTEVFF.

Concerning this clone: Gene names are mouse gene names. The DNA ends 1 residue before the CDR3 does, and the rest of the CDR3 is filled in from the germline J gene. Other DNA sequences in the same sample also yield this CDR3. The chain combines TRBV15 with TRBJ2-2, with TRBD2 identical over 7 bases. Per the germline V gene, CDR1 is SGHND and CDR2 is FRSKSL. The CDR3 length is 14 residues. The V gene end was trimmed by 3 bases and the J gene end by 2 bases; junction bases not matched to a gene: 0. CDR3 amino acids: CASSFGGNTGQLYF. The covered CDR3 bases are TGTGCCAGCAGTTTTGGGGGGAACACCGGGCAGCTCTAC.

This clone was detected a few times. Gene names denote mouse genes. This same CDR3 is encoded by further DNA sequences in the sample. The CDR3 bases that were read are TGCACCTGCAGTGCAGGGGGGTATGAACAGTAC. Amino acid sequence: CTCSAGGYEQY. The complete CDR3 sequence is CTCSAGGYEQYF. The V gene is TRBV1, the J gene TRBJ2-7, with D perhaps given as TRBD1 or TRBD2 (5 bases each). The read halts 1 residue ahead of the CDR3 end, with the missing end drawn from the germline J gene. CDR1 is NSQYPW, CDR2 LRSPGD, per germline (reference sequence). Trimming took 1 base from V and 4 from J, leaving 5 bases between them. This CDR3 is built from 12 residues.

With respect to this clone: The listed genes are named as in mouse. CDR3 bases read: TGTGCCAGCAGAGGACTGGGGGCTGAGCAGTTC. Its protein is CASRGLGAEQF. The complete CDR3 sequence is CASRGLGAEQFF. The chain recombines TRBV13-3 with TRBJ2-1, with 9 bases that match TRBD2. The read ends 1 residue before the CDR3 terminus; that terminus is restored from the germline J gene. This CDR3 is 12 amino acids long. V lost 5 bases and J lost 7; bases outside the gene matches: 1. Per germline, CDR1 NNHDY and CDR2 SYVADS.

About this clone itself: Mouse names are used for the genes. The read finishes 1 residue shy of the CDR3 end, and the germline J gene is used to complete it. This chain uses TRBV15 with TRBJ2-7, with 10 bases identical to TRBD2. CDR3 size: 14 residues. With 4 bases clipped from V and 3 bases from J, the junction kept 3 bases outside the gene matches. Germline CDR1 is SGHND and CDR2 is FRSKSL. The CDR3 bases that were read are TGTGCCAGCAGTTGGGGGACTGGGGACTATGAACAGTAC. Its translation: CASSWGTGDYEQY. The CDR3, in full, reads CASSWGTGDYEQYF. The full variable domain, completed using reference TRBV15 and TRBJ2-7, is DAGVTQTPRHEVAEKGQTIILKCEPVSGHNDLFWYRQTKIQGLELLSYFRSKSLMEDGGAFKDRFKAEMLNSSFSTLKIQPTEPKDSAVYLCASSWGTGDYEQYFGPGTRLTVL.

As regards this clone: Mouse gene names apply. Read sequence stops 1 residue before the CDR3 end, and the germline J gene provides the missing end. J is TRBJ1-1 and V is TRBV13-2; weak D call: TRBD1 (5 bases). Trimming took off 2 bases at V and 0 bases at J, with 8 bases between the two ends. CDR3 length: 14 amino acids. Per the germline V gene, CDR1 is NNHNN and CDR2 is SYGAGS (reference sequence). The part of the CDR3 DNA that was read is TGTGCCAGCGGTGAGAGACAGTCAAACACAGAAGTCTTC. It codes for CASGERQSNTEVF. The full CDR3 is CASGERQSNTEVFF.

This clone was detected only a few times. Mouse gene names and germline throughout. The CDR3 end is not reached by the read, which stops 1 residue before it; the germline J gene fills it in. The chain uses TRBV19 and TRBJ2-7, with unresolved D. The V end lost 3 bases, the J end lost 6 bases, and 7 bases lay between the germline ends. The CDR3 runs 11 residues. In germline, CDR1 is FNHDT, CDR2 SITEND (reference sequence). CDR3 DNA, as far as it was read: TGTGCCAGCAGTAGTGGCTTTGAACAGTAC. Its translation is CASSSGFEQY. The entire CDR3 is CASSSGFEQYF.

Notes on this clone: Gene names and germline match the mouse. The CDR3 reads CTCSANTGQLYF. The CDR3 bases that were read are TGCACCTGCAGTGCAAACACCGGGCAGCTCTAC. V is TRBV1 and J is TRBJ2-2; D gene ambiguous. The CDR3 is cut off 1 residue early in the read; its end comes from the germline J gene. The V end lost 2 bases, the J end lost 2 bases, and 0 bases lay between the germline ends. Germline assignment: CDR1 NSQYPW and CDR2 LRSPGD (reference sequence). CDR3 length: 12 residues.

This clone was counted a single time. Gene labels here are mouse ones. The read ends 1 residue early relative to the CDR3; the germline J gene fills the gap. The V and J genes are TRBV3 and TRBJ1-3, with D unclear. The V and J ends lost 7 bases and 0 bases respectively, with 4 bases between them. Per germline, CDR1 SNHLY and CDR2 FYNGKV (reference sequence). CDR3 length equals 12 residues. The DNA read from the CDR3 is TGTGCCAGCACAGATTCTGGAAATACGCTCTAT. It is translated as CASTDSGNTLY. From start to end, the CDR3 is CASTDSGNTLYF.

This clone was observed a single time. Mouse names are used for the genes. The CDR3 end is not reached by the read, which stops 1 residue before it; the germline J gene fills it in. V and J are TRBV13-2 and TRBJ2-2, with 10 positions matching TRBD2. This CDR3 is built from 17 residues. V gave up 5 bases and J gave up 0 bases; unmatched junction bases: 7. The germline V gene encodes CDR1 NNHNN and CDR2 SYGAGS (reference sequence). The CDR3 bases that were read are TGTGCCAGCGGAAACGACTGGGGGGCCGCAAACACCGGGCAGCTCTAC. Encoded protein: CASGNDWGAANTGQLY. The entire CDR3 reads CASGNDWGAANTGQLYF.

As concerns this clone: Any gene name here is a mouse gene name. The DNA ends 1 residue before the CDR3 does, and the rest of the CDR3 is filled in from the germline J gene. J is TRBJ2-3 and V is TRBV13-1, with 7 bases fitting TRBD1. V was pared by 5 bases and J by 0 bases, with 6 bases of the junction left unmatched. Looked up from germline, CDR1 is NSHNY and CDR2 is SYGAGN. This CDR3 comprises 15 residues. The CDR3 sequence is CASRPGQTSAETLYF. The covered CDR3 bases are TGTGCCAGCAGGCCGGGACAGACTAGTGCAGAAACGCTGTAT.

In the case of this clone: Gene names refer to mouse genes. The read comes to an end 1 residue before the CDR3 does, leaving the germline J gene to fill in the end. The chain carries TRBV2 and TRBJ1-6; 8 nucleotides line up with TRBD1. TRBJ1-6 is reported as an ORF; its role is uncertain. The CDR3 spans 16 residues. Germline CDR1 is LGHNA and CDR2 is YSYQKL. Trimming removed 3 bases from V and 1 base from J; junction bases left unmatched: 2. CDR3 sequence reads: CASSQRQGSYNSPLYF. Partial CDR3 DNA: TGTGCCAGCAGCCAGAGACAGGGGTCCTATAATTCGCCCCTCTAC.